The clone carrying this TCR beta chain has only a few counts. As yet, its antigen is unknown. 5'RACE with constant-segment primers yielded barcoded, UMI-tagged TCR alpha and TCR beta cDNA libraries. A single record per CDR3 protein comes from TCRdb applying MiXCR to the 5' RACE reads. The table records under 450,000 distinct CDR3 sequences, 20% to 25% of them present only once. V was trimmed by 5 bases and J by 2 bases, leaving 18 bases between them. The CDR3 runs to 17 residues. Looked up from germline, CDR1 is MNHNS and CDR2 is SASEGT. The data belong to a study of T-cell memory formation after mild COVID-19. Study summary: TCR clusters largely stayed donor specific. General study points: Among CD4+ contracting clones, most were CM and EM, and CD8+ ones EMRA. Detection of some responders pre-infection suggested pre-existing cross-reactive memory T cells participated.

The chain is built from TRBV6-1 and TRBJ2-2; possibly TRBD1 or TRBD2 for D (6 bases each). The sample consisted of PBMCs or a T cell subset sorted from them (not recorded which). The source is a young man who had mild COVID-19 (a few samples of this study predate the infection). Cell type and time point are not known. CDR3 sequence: CASSFPGADYNTGELFF. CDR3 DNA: TGTGCCAGCAGTTTCCCGGGGGCAGATTATAACACCGGGGAGCTGTTTTTT.